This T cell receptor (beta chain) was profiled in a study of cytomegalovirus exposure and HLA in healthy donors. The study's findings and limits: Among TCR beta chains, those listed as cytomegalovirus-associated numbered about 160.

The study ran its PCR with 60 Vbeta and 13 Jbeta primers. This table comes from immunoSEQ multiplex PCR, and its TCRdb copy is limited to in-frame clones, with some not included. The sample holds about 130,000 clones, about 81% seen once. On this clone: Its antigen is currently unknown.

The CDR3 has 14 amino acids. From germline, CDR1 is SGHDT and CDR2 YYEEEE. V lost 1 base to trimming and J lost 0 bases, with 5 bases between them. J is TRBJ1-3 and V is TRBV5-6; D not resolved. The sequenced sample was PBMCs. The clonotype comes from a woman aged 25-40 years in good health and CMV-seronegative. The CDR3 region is CASSLWLSGNTIYF. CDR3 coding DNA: TGTGCCAGCAGCTTGTGGCTCTCTGGAAACACCATATATTTT.